This TCR beta chain comes out of a study of identical twins. Study observations and caveats: Insertion counts were lower in abundant cord blood beta clonotypes, a trend that memory repertoires did not show.

With regard to this clonotype: Its antigen remains unknown.

V was clipped by 6 bases and J by 5 bases; unmatched bases: 9. Per germline, CDR1 MNHNS and CDR2 SASEGT. The CDR3 runs to 15 residues. Healthy Caucasians, and only they, were the donors. TCRdb independently ran MiXCR on the 5' RACE reads; one entry per CDR3 protein. The sample lists just under 650,000 distinct CDR3 sequences, under 8.5% occurring once. These records were also assigned to another study, of yellow fever vaccine responses in identical twins.

The V call is TRBV6-1, the J call TRBJ2-1; 8 bases map to TRBD1. Sequencing was performed on PBMCs. This TCR was recovered from a woman aged 18-35 years in good health. Here the CDR3 reads CASSQDRVSNNEQFF. The CDR3 coding sequence is TGTGCCAGCAGCCAGGACAGGGTCAGTAACAATGAGCAGTTCTTC.